Each of the 17 T cell receptor beta chains below was sequenced from the same sample in a study of CXCR3-negative and CXCR3-positive naive CD8 T cells. Study findings and constraints: A higher hydrophobicity marked the TRB CDR3s of CXCR3-positive naive cells versus CXCR3-negative naive cells.

5' RACE with UMI labels generated the TRB cDNA libraries. Reanalyzing the 5' RACE reads, TCRdb keeps one entry per CDR3 protein, without DNA. The data include under 150,000 distinct CDR3 sequences; the top ten clones carry around 0.28%. No antigen is known for these receptors. What was sequenced was naive CXCR3+ CD8+ T cells from blood. Subset noted: CD45RO-CCR7+CD27+CD95- naive CD8+ T cells expressing CXCR3 (TNR3+). Every receptor here comes from a human donor in good health. Some clones in this sample may be carry-over from other donors' samples.

The rearrangement joins TRBV29-1 to TRBJ1-1; TCRdb lists TRBD1, though no DNA is available to test this call. The CDR3 spans 14 residues. Germline lookup yields CDR1 SQVTM and CDR2 ANQGSEA. CDR3 protein: CSVRQGLTNTEAFF.

The V gene is TRBV6-1, the J gene TRBJ2-3; TCRdb calls TRBD2, which cannot be checked without DNA. CDR1 is MNHNS, CDR2 SASEGT, per germline. This CDR3 comprises 13 residues. The CDR3 loop reads CASWEGTTDTQYF.

The V call is TRBV18, the J call TRBJ2-1; TCRdb reports TRBD1, a call that lacks DNA to check it against. This CDR3 has 13 residues. Germline assignment: CDR1 KGHSH and CDR2 LQKENI. This CDR3 reads CASSLGGIDEQFF.

The J gene is TRBJ2-5, the V gene TRBV28; TCRdb reports TRBD1, a call that lacks DNA to check it against. Germline CDR1 is MDHEN and CDR2 is SYDVKM. This CDR3 spans 16 amino acids. CDR3 sequence reads: CASSNLGQGNGETQYF.

The J gene is TRBJ2-5, the V gene TRBV5-1; TCRdb designates TRBD2, a call that cannot be tested without DNA. Per germline, CDR1 SGHRS and CDR2 YFSETQ. The CDR3 runs to 16 residues. The CDR3 is CASSLETSGDAETQYF.

The chain combines TRBV12-3 or TRBV12-4 with TRBJ2-5. The CDR3 extends over 13 amino acids. The CDR3 loop reads CASSSTFQETQYF.

This chain joins TRBV7-9 and TRBJ2-7. The V gene's germline CDR1 is SEHNR and CDR2 FQNEAQ (reference sequence). The CDR3 sequence is 14 residues long. The CDR3 sequence: CASSVPPRSYEQYF.

The chain is built from TRBV6-2 or TRBV6-3 and TRBJ2-7; lacking DNA, the TRBD2 call made by TCRdb goes unchecked. Germline CDR1 MNHEY, CDR2 SVGEGT. The CDR3 runs 13 residues. CDR3 sequence reads: CASSYLPSSEQYF.

The CDR3: CAISRGGLAGFYNEQFF. J is TRBJ2-1 and V is TRBV28; TCRdb returns TRBD2, unconfirmable since there is no DNA. Germline CDR1 MDHEN, CDR2 SYDVKM. This CDR3 is 17 amino acids long.

The chain employs TRBV21-1 and TRBJ1-4; the TRBD1 assignment by TCRdb is unverifiable without DNA. TRBV21-1 is noted as a pseudogene. The CDR3 runs to 18 residues. The CDR3 protein is CASSEKKPRQGADEKLFF.

The chain couples TRBV5-1 to TRBJ2-1. Germline CDR1 is SGHRS and CDR2 is YFSETQ. The CDR3 has 13 amino acids. The CDR3 loop reads CASSLGPLNEQFF.

The rearrangement links TRBV28 to TRBJ2-7; TCRdb names TRBD2, which stays unverified in the absence of DNA. The CDR3 sequence is 14 residues long. Per the germline V gene, CDR1 is MDHEN and CDR2 is SYDVKM. The CDR3 loop reads CASSLNRAPYEQYF. Together with reference TRBV28 and TRBJ2-7, the CDR3 gives the full variable domain: DVKVTQSSRYLVKRTGEKVFLECVQDMDHENMFWYRQDPGLGLRLIYFSYDVKMKEKGDIPEGYSVSREKKERFSLILESASTNQTSMYLCASSLNRAPYEQYFGPGTRLTVT.

The rearrangement links TRBV21-1 to TRBJ1-2; TCRdb indicates TRBD1, and absent DNA this call remains unverified. TRBV21-1 is a known pseudogene. The CDR3 has 17 amino acids. The CDR3: CASSPPVGAFKPYGYTF.

The chain has TRBV30 and TRBJ2-3; absent DNA, TCRdb's TRBD2 call cannot be checked. CDR1 is GTSNPN and CDR2 is SVGIG in the germline V gene (reference sequence). The CDR3 has 11 amino acids. Here the CDR3 reads CAWTTGESQYF.

This chain joins TRBV28 and TRBJ2-2; no DNA is available, so the TRBD1 call from TCRdb remains unchecked. Germline CDR1 and CDR2: MDHEN and SYDVKM. This CDR3 contains 16 residues. The CDR3 sequence: CASSLFEGRDTGELFF.

The chain has TRBV5-5 and TRBJ2-2; TCRdb picks TRBD1, but there is no DNA to check that call. Germline V gene sequence: CDR1 SGHKS, CDR2 YYEKEE (reference sequence). This CDR3 region has 16 residues. The CDR3 reads CASSPGDGSNTGELFF.

This sequence joins TRBV7-9 and TRBJ1-5; TCRdb picks TRBD1, but there is no DNA to check that call. The length of the CDR3 is 14 residues. The germline gives CDR1 SEHNR, CDR2 FQNEAQ (reference sequence). The CDR3 is CASSSARDNQPQHF.